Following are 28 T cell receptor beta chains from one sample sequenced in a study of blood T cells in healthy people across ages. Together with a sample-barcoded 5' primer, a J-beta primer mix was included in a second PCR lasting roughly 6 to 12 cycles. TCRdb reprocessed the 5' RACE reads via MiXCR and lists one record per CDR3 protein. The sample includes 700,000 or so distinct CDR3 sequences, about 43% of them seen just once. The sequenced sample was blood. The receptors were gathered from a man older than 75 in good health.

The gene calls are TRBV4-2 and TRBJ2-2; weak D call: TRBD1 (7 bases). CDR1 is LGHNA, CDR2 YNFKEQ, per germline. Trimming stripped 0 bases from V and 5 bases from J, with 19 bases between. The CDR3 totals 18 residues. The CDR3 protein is CASSQDGGGGLGTGELFF. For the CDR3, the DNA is TGTGCCAGCAGCCAAGATGGAGGGGGCGGTTTGGGGACCGGGGAGCTGTTTTTT.

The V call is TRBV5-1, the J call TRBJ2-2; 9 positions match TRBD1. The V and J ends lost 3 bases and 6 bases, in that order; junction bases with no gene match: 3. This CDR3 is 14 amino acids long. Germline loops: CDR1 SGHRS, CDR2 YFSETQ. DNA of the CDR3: TGCGCCAGCAGCTCGGGACAGGGTCCCGGGGAGCTGTTTTTT. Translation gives CASSSGQGPGELFF.

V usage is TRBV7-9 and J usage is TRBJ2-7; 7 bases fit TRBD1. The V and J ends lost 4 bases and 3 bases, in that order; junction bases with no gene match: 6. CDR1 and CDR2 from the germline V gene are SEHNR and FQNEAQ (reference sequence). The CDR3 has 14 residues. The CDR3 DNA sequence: TGTGCCAGCAGCTCCGGGACAGCAGTCTACGAGCAGTACTTC. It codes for CASSSGTAVYEQYF.

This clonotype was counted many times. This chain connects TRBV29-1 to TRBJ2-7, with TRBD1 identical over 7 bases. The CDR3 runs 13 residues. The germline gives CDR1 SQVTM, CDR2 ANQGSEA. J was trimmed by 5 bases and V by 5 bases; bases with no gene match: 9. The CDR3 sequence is CSVQDRRANEQYF. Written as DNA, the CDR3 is TGCAGCGTTCAGGACAGGCGGGCGAACGAGCAGTACTTC.

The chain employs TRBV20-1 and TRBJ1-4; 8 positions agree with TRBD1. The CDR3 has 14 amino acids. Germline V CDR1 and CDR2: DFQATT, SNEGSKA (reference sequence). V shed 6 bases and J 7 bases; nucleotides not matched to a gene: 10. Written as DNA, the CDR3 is TGCAGTGCCCCTATGACAGGGGAGGGTGAAAAACTGTTTTTT. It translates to CSAPMTGEGEKLFF.

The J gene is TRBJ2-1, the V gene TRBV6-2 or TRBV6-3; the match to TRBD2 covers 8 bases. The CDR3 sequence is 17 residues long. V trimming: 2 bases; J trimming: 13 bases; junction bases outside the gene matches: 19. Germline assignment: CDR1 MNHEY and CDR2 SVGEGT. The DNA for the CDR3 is TGTGCCAGCAGTTACCGATCCGTAGCGGGATCAGGAGAGACCCAGTTCTTC. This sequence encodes CASSYRSVAGSGETQFF.

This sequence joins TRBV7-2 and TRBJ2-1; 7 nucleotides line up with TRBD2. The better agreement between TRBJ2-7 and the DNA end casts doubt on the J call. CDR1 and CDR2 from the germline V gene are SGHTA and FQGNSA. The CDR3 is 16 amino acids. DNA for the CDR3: TGTGCCAGCAGCTTAGGGGGGGGACGGACCTACAATGAGCAGTACTTC. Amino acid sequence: CASSLGGGRTYNEQYF.

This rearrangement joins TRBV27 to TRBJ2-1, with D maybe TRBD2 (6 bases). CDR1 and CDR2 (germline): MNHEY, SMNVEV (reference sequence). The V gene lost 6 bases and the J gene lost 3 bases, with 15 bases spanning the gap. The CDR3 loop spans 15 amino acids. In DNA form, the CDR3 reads TGTGCCAGCAGCCCTATAGCGGACCTCTACAATGAGCAGTTCTTC. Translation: CASSPIADLYNEQFF.

Here the CDR3 reads CASSQNRGRKLFF. CDR3 in DNA: TGTGCCAGCAGCCAAAATCGGGGAAGAAAACTGTTTTTT. This chain joins TRBV3-1 and TRBJ1-4; D not certain. This CDR3 region has 13 residues. V shed 2 bases and J shed 10 bases, with 11 bases lying between them. Germline loops: CDR1 LGHDT, CDR2 YNNKEL (reference sequence).

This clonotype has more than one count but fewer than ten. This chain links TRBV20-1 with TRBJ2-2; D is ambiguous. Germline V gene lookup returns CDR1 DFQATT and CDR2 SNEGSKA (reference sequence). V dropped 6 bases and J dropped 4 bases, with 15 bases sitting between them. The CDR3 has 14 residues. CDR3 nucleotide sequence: TGCAGTGCGCAGCGTTTTAAGACCACCGGGGAGCTGTTTTTT. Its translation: CSAQRFKTTGELFF.

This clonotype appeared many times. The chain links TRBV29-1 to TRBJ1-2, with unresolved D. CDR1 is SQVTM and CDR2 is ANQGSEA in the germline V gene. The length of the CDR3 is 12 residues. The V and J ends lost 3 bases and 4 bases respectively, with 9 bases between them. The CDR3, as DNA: TGCAGCGTTGAGGACGGCTTCTATGGCTACACCTTC. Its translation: CSVEDGFYGYTF.

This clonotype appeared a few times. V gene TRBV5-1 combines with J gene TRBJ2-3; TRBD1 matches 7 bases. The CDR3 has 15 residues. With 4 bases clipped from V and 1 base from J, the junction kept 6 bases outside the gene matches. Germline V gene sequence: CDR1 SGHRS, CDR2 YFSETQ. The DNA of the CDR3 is TGCGCCAGCAGCACGACAGGGTGGGGCACAGATACGCAGTATTTT. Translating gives CASSTTGWGTDTQYF. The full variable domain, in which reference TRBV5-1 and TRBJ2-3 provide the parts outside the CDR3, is KAGVTQTPRYLIKTRGQQVTLSCSPISGHRSVSWYQQTPGQGLQFLFEYFSETQRNKGNFPGRFSGRQFSNSRSEMNVSTLELGDSALYLCASSTTGWGTDTQYFGPGTRLTVL.

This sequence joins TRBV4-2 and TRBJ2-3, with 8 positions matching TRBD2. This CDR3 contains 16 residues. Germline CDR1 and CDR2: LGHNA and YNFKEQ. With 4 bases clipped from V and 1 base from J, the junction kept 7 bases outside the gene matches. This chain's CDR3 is CASSPPGGDGTDTQYF. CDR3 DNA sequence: TGTGCCAGCAGCCCTCCCGGGGGGGACGGCACAGATACGCAGTATTTT.

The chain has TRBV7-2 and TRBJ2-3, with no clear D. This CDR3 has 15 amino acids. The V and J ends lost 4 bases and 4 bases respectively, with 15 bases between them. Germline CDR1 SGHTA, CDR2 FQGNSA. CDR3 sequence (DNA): TGTGCCAGCAGCTCGAGCGTCCTAGTATCAGATACGCAGTATTTT. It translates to CASSSSVLVSDTQYF.

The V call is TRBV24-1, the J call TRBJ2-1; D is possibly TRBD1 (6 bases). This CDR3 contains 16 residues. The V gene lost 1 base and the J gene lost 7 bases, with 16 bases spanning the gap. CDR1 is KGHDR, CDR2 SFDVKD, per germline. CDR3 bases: TGTGCCACCAGTGATTTTTCGACGGGACATCTGAATGAGCAGTTCTTC. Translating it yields CATSDFSTGHLNEQFF.

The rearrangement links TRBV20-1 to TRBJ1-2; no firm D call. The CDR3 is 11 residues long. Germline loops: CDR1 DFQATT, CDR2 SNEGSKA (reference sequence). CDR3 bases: TGCAGCGCAAGGCTAAACTATGGCTACACCTTC. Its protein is CSARLNYGYTF.

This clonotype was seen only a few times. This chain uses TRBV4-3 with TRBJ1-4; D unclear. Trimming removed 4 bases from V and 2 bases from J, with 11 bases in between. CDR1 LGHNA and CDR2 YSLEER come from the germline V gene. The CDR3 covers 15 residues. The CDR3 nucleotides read TGCGCCAGCAGCCGGCAACAAGGGACTAATGAAAAACTGTTTTTT. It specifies CASSRQQGTNEKLFF.

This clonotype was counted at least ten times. For the CDR3, the DNA is TGCGCCAGCAGCTGGGGGGAGAGGGGCGGCTACACCTTC. Translation: CASSWGERGGYTF. This chain connects TRBV4-3 to TRBJ1-2, with D perhaps TRBD1 (5 bases). This CDR3 is 13 amino acids long. Germline CDR1 and CDR2: LGHNA and YSLEER. Trimming left V 5 bases short and J 8 bases short, with 15 bases between.

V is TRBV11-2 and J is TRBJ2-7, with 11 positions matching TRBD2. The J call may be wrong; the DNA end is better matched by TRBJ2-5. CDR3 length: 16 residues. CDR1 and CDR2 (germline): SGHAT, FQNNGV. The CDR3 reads CASTFLAGGPGETQYF. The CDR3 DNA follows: TGTGCCAGCACGTTCCTAGCGGGAGGTCCAGGGGAGACCCAGTACTTC.

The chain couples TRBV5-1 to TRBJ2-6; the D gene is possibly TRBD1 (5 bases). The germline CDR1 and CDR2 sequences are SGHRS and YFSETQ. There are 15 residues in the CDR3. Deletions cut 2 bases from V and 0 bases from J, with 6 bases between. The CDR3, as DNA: TGCGCCAGCAGCTTAGGACACTCTGGGGCCAACGTCCTGACTTTC. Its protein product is CASSLGHSGANVLTF.

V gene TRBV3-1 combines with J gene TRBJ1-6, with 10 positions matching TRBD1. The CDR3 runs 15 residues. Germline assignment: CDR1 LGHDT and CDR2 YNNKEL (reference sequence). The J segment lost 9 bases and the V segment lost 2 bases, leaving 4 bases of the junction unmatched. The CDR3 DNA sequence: TGTGCCAGCAGCCAAAGGACAGGGGGGATTTCACCCCTCCACTTT. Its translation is CASSQRTGGISPLHF.

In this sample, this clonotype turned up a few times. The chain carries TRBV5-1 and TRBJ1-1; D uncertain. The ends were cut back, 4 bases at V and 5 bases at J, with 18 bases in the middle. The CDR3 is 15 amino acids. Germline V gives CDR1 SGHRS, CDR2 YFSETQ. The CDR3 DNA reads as TGCGCCAGCAGCCCCGAGGCGGTTCGGGATACTGAAGCTTTCTTT. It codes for CASSPEAVRDTEAFF.

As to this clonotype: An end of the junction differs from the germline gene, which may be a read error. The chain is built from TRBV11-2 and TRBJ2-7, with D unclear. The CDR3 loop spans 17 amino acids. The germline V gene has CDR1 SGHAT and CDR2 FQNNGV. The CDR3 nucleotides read TGTGCCAGCAGCTTAGATACGACCGGACCCAAATCCTCCGAGCAGTACTTC. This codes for CASSLDTTGPKSSEQYF.

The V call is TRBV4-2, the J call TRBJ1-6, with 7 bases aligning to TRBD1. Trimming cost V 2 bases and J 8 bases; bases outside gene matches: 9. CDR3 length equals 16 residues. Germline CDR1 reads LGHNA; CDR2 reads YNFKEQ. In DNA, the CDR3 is TGTGCCAGCAGCCAATCCCGGCAGGGGGGGGATTCACCCCTCCACTTT. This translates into CASSQSRQGGDSPLHF.

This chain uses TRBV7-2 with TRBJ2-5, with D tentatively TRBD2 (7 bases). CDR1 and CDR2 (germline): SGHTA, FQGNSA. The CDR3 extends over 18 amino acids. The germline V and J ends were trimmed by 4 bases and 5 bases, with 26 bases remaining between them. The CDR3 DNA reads TGTGCCAGCAGCTCTCCCCGGACTAGTGGGGGGGCCGGGGAGACCCAGTACTTC. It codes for CASSSPRTSGGAGETQYF.

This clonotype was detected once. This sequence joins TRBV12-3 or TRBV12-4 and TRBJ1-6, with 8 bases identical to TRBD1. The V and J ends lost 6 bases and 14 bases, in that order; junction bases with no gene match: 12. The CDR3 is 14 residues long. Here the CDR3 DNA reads TGTGCCAGCAGCCCCCGGACAGGGACTTTGACCCTCCACTTT. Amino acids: CASSPRTGTLTLHF.

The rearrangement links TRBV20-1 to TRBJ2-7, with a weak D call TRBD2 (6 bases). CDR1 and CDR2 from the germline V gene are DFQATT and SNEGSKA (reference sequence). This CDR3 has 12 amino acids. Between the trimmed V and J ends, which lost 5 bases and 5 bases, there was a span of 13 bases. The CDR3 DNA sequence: TGCAGTGCTCCCTTCGGGGGACACGAGCAGTACTTC. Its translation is CSAPFGGHEQYF.

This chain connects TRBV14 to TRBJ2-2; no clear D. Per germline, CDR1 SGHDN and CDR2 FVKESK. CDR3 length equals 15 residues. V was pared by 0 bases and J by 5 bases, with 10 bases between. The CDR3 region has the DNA TGTGCCAGCAGCCAAGATATAATGGGTACCGGGGAGCTGTTTTTT. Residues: CASSQDIMGTGELFF.